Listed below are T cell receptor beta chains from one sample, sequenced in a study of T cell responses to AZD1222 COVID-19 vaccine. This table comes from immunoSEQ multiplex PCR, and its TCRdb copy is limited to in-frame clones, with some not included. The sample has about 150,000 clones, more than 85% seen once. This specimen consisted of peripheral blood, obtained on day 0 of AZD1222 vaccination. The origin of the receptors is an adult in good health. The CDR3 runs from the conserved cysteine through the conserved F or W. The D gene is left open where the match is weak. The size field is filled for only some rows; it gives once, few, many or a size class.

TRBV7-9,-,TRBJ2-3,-,TGTGCCAGCAGCTCCTACACAGATACGCAGTATTTT,CASSSYTDTQYF
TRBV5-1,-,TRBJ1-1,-,TGCGCCAGCTCACCGGGTAGGGGACAGAACACTGAAGCTTTCTTT,CASSPGRGQNTEAFF
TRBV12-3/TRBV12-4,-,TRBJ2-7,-,TGTGCCAGCAGTCTCCACTCCTACGAGCAGTACTTC,CASSLHSYEQYF
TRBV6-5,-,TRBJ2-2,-,TGTGCCAGCAGTCTATCCCCCAACACCGGGGAGCTGTTTTTT,CASSLSPNTGELFF
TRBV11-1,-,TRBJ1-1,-,TGTGCCAGCAGCTTAGATGAGGGGGGGACTGAAGCTTTCTTT,CASSLDEGGTEAFF
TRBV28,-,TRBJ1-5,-,TGTGCCAGCAGGCCCTTTGGGGGGGTACTTCAGCCCCAGCATTTT,CASRPFGGVLQPQHF
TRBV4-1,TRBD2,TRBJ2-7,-,TGCGCCAGCAGCCAAGGACCCGGGACTAAACTTTACGAGCAGTACTTC,CASSQGPGTKLYEQYF
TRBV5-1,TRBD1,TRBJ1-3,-,TGCGCCAGCAGCCCTTTCCACAGGGGGTCTGGAAACACCATATATTTT,CASSPFHRGSGNTIYF
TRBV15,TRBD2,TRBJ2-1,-,TGTGCCACCAGCAGGTTATTGAGCGGGAGGGCGGGTGAGCAGTTCTTC,CATSRLLSGRAGEQFF
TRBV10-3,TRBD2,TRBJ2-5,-,TGTGCCATCAGTTTCGTAGCGGGGGAGACCCAGTACTTC,CAISFVAGETQYF
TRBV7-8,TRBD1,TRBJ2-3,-,TGTGCCAGCAGCTCGGGACAGGGCCCGAGCACAGATACGCAGTATTTT,CASSSGQGPSTDTQYF
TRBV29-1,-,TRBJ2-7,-,TGCAGCGCCCAAGGACAGACTGCCTACGAGCAGTACTTC,CSAQGQTAYEQYF
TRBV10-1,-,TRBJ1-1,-,TGCGCCAGCAGTGATAAAGGATCCGACCTAAGATTGAACACTGAAGCTTTCTTT,CASSDKGSDLRLNTEAFF
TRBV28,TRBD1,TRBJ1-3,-,TGTGCCAGCTGCATTGGCCTGGGACAGCCCGGAAACACCATATATTTT,CASCIGLGQPGNTIYF
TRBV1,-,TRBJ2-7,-,TGCACCAGCAGCCTGGGGGACAGTAAAATGTACGAGCAGTACTTC,CTSSLGDSKMYEQYF
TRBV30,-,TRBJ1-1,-,TGTGCCTGGAAGGGGTCGATAGACGCTGAAGCTTTCTTT,CAWKGSIDAEAFF
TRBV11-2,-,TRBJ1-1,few,TGTGCCAGCAGCCTATACGGACAAATGAACACTGAAGCTTTCTTT,CASSLYGQMNTEAFF
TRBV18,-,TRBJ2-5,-,TGTGCCAGCTCACCACCAAGTCTCACCGGGGTGACCCAGTACTTC,CASSPPSLTGVTQYF
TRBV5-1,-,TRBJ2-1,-,TGCGCCAGCAGCCCTCAACAGGGACCCTACAATGAGCAGTTCTTC,CASSPQQGPYNEQFF
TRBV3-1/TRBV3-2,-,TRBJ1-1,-,TGTGCCAGCAGCCGCCTGCCGAACACTGAAGCTTTCTTT,CASSRLPNTEAFF
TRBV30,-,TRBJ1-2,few,TGTGCCTGGAGTGAGACTTGGGGCTATGGCTACACCTTC,CAWSETWGYGYTF
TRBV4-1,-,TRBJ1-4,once,TGCGCCAGCAGCCAAGGGGGTAGAAGTTGGGAAAAACTGTTTTTT,CASSQGGRSWEKLFF
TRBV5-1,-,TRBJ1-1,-,TGCGCCAGCAGCCCCCCTACCACAGAGAACACTGAAGCTTTCTTT,CASSPPTTENTEAFF
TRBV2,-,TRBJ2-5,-,TGTGCCAGCAGTGAAGAGATTGCAGCGCAAGAGACCCAGTACTTC,CASSEEIAAQETQYF